These 9 T cell receptor beta chains came from one sample sequenced in a study of regulatory T cells in long-lasting Graves disease. Through Arm-PCR of CDR3 regions and iRepertoire HTBI primers, TCR beta libraries were built. TCRdb used MiXCR to reprocess the multiplex PCR reads, holding one entry per CDR3 protein. The sample lists fewer than 450,000 distinct CDR3 sequences; about a quarter were seen once. Time point denoted: persistent/refractory GD, antithyroid drugs over 5 years with positive TRAb. The TCR library used RNA extracted from PBMCs. The material sequenced was peripheral blood mononuclear cells (PBMCs), taken when the disease was refractory, from a patient treated with antithyroid drugs. All receptors derive from a female donor with Graves disease.

About this clonotype: A much bigger clone sits one base away, suggesting this may be a read error. The rearrangement uses TRBV7-3 and TRBJ2-7, with D possibly being TRBD2 (6 bases). The CDR3 has 13 amino acids. CDR1 and CDR2 from the germline V gene are SGHTA and FQGTGA. CDR3 DNA: TGTGCCAGCGGCTTATCGGGGGCCTACGAGCAGTACTTC. Protein: CASGLSGAYEQYF.

This clonotype was found many times. The J gene is TRBJ1-5, the V gene TRBV14, with 9 bases matching TRBD1. V dropped 6 bases and J dropped 6; count of bases not matched to a gene: 3. The CDR3 is 13 amino acids. Germline CDR1 is SGHDN and CDR2 is FVKESK. CDR3 loop: CASSTGGGQPQHF. CDR3 nucleotide sequence: TGTGCCAGCAGTACAGGGGGCGGTCAGCCCCAGCATTTT.

The V call is TRBV2, the J call TRBJ1-3; perhaps TRBD1 as D (6 bases). Germline CDR1 and CDR2: SNHLY and FYNNEI. V dropped 6 bases and J dropped 3 bases, with 15 bases sitting between them. This CDR3 comprises 15 residues. The CDR3 DNA sequence: TGTGCCAGCAGCGCTCTCACAGGGTTTGGAAACACCATATATTTT. Translated, it gives CASSALTGFGNTIYF.

This clonotype was recorded at least ten times. The V gene is TRBV3-1, the J gene TRBJ2-7; the match to TRBD2 covers 11 bases. With V trimmed by 1 base and J by 2 bases, 1 base remained unmatched. Germline assignment: CDR1 LGHDT and CDR2 YNNKEL (reference sequence). The CDR3 covers 15 residues. As DNA, the CDR3 is TGTGCCAGCAGCCAAGGACTAGCGGGGACCTACGAGCAGTACTTC. This translates into CASSQGLAGTYEQYF.

This clonotype was counted ten times or more. The genes are TRBV6-1 and TRBJ2-5, with a tentative D call TRBD2 (6 bases). This CDR3 comprises 13 residues. V dropped 6 bases and J dropped 7 bases, with 15 bases sitting between them. Per the germline V gene, CDR1 is MNHNS and CDR2 is SASEGT. CDR3 DNA: TGTGCCAGCAGGGGTAGCGGTCCCGGGACCCAGTACTTC. Protein: CASRGSGPGTQYF.

This clonotype was seen a handful of times. This rearrangement joins TRBV7-2 to TRBJ2-2, with a tentative D call TRBD1 (6 bases). This CDR3 is 14 amino acids long. Germline values: CDR1 SGHTA, CDR2 FQGNSA. The V and J ends lost 7 bases and 4 bases respectively, with 13 bases between them. The CDR3: CASKAGTTTGELFF. The DNA of the CDR3 is TGTGCCAGCAAAGCCGGGACAACCACCGGGGAGCTGTTTTTT.

V and J are TRBV19 and TRBJ2-2, with TRBD2 matching over 7 bases. V lost 1 base, J lost 4 bases, and 3 bases stayed unmatched. The CDR3 runs to 15 residues. The germline V gene encodes CDR1 LNHDA and CDR2 SQIVND (reference sequence). The CDR3 coding sequence is TGTGCCAGTAGTATAGCGCCGGGAGGCACCGGGGAGCTGTTTTTT. Translation gives CASSIAPGGTGELFF.

This clonotype was counted many times. The chain carries TRBV11-2 and TRBJ2-2, with no clear D. The CDR3 runs to 15 residues. V lost 6 bases and J 6 bases, leaving 17 bases between the germline ends. CDR1 and CDR2 from the germline V gene are SGHAT and FQNNGV. The CDR3 sequence is CASRVSGRRPGELFF. Written as DNA, the CDR3 is TGTGCCAGCAGAGTCAGTGGCAGGCGTCCCGGGGAGCTGTTTTTT.

This clonotype was detected ten times or more. In DNA, the CDR3 is TGTGCCAGCAGCTTAAGGGGAACGCGCGGGGGAGAGACCCAGTACTTC. It is translated as CASSLRGTRGGETQYF. V gene TRBV11-2 combines with J gene TRBJ2-5; 7 bases fit TRBD2. This CDR3 has 16 residues. J was trimmed by 4 bases and V by 2 bases; bases with no gene match: 10. Per germline, CDR1 SGHAT and CDR2 FQNNGV.